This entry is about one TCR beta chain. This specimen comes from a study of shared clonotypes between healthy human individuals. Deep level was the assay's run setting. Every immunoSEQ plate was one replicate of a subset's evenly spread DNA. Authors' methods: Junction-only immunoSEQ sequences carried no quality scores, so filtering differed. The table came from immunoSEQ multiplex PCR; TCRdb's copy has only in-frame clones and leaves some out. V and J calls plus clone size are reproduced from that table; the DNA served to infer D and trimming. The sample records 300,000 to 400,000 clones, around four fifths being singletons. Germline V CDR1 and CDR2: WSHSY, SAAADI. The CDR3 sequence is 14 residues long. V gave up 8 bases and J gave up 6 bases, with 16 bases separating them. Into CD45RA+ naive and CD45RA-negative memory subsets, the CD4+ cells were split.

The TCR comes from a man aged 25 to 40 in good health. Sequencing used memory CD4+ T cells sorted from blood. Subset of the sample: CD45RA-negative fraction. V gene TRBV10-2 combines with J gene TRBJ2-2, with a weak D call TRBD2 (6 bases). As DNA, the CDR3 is TGCGCCAGCTGCGGGGACCGCCGACCCGGGGAGCTGTTTTTT. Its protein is CASCGDRRPGELFF.